The next 13 T cell receptor beta chains were all read from a single sample in a study of PD-L1 blockade in urothelial cancer. Method: immunoSEQ multiplex PCR; TCRdb's copy keeps in-frame clones and lacks some. The profile shows about 91,000 clones, over 80% of them singletons. Sample time point: peripheral blood 6 weeks after treatment start. The starting material was PBMCs, obtained around atezolizumab (anti-PD-L1) treatment. The receptors derive from a man in his 70s with urothelial cancer.

This chain joins TRBV5-4 and TRBJ2-3; D possibly corresponds to TRBD2 (7 bases). CDR1 and CDR2 from the germline V gene are SGHNT and YYREEE (reference sequence). The CDR3 is 16 residues long. The V and J ends lost 0 bases and 3 bases respectively, with 14 bases between them. The DNA of the CDR3 is TGTGCCAGCAGCTTGGGGGGGGGCTTTTTGACAGATACGCAGTATTTT. It is translated as CASSLGGGFLTDTQYF. The full variable domain, completed using reference TRBV5-4 and TRBJ2-3, is ETGVTQSPTHLIKTRGQQVTLRCSSQSGHNTVSWYQQALGQGPQFIFQYYREEENGRGNFPPRFSGLQFPNYSSELNVNALELDDSALYLCASSLGGGFLTDTQYFGPGTRLTVL.

The genes are TRBV11-3 and TRBJ2-1; D uncertain. CDR1 and CDR2 from the germline V gene are SGHNT and YENEEA. The CDR3 runs 14 residues. Trimming took off 1 base at V and 5 bases at J, with 9 bases between the two ends. Here the CDR3 reads CASSLVLLHNEQFF. The CDR3 region has the DNA TGTGCCAGCAGCTTAGTATTGCTACACAATGAGCAGTTCTTC.

This clone is labeled as medium-sized. The chain combines TRBV30 with TRBJ1-1; D is ambiguous. Germline-derived CDR1 and CDR2 are GTSNPN and SVGIG (reference sequence). V lost 5 bases, J lost 1 base, and 5 bases lay in between. The CDR3 runs to 11 residues. CDR3: CAWERNTEAFF. Here the CDR3 DNA reads TGTGCCTGGGAGAGGAACACTGAAGCTTTCTTT.

This clone is a singleton in its sample. This chain joins TRBV11-3 and TRBJ2-5; D perhaps matches TRBD1 (6 bases). CDR3 size: 14 residues. V was clipped by 6 bases and J by 0 bases, with 11 bases between them. Germline values: CDR1 SGHNT, CDR2 YENEEA. The CDR3 region has the DNA TGTGCCAGCAGTCGAGGGGGAGACCAAGAGACCCAGTACTTC. Its translation: CASSRGGDQETQYF.

This rearrangement joins TRBV7-2 to TRBJ1-4; D gene uncertain. Between the trimmed V and J ends, which lost 4 bases and 8 bases, there was a span of 14 bases. The CDR3 has 14 residues. From germline, CDR1 is SGHTA and CDR2 FQGNSA. The CDR3 sequence: CASSSQISEEKLFF. CDR3 DNA sequence: TGTGCCAGCAGCTCACAGATTTCGGAAGAAAAACTGTTTTTT. The complete variable domain, with remaining parts taken from reference TRBV7-2 and TRBJ1-4, reads GAGVSQSPSNKVTEKGKDVELRCDPISGHTALYWYRQSLGQGLEFLIYFQGNSAPDKSGLPSDRFSAERTGGSVSTLTIQRTQQEDSAVYLCASSSQISEEKLFFGSGTQLSVL.

The V call is TRBV7-2, the J call TRBJ2-7, with a weak D call TRBD1 (5 bases). This CDR3 contains 14 residues. The germline V gene encodes CDR1 SGHTA and CDR2 FQGNSA. Trimming took 1 base from V and 6 from J, leaving 13 bases between them. CDR3: CASSLGGFRGEQYF. The CDR3 DNA sequence: TGTGCCAGCAGCTTAGGGGGCTTTAGGGGCGAGCAGTACTTC.

V and J are TRBV4-3 and TRBJ1-1; D perhaps matches TRBD1 (6 bases). This CDR3 spans 15 amino acids. Germline V gene data show CDR1 as LGHNA and CDR2 as YSLEER. V shed 0 bases and J shed 6 bases, with 14 bases lying between them. The CDR3 nucleotides read TGCGCCAGCAGCCAAGAGGGTACAGGGTATGCTGAAGCTTTCTTT. The encoded protein is CASSQEGTGYAEAFF.

This rearrangement joins TRBV27 to TRBJ2-7, with D maybe TRBD2 (5 bases). V dropped 3 bases and J dropped 5 bases, with 11 bases sitting between them. The germline CDR1 and CDR2 sequences are MNHEY and SMNVEV (reference sequence). The CDR3 is made up of 13 amino acids. CDR3 in DNA: TGTGCCAGCAGTTTTGGCGGGTATAACGAGCAGTACTTC. Residues: CASSFGGYNEQYF.

The rearrangement uses TRBV14 and TRBJ2-7; D possibly corresponds to TRBD2 (7 bases). Germline CDR1 and CDR2: SGHDN and FVKESK. The germline V and J ends were trimmed by 1 base and 0 bases, with 10 bases remaining between them. CDR3 size: 15 residues. This chain's CDR3 is CASSQAGGSSYEQYF. Written as DNA, the CDR3 is TGTGCCAGCAGCCAAGCGGGGGGCAGCTCCTACGAGCAGTACTTC.

The chain employs TRBV6-4 and TRBJ2-1; unclear D gene. The CDR3 is made up of 15 amino acids. Germline CDR1 is MRHNA and CDR2 is SNTAGT. V was clipped by 2 bases and J by 4 bases, with 12 bases between them. The CDR3 coding sequence is TGTGCCAGCAGTGACCGATCATCTACGTACAATGAGCAGTTCTTC. This gives the protein CASSDRSSTYNEQFF.

The chain has TRBV27 and TRBJ2-3, with TRBD2 matching over 10 bases. CDR1 and CDR2 (germline): MNHEY, SMNVEV (reference sequence). The CDR3 consists of 16 residues. V gave up 1 base and J gave up 4 bases; unmatched junction bases: 5. The DNA of the CDR3 is TGTGCCAGCAGTTTATGGGTAGCGGGAGGCCCAGATACGCAGTATTTT. The encoded protein is CASSLWVAGGPDTQYF.

The chain uses TRBV11-3 and TRBJ2-7; tentatively, D is TRBD2 (5 bases). The CDR3 loop spans 15 amino acids. Germline CDR1 is SGHNT and CDR2 is YENEEA. V was clipped by 0 bases and J by 2 bases, with 11 bases between them. The CDR3 spells CASSLEERSPYEQYF. The CDR3 region has the DNA TGTGCCAGCAGCTTAGAGGAGCGGAGTCCCTACGAGCAGTACTTC.

The chain links TRBV15 to TRBJ2-7; D is possibly TRBD1 (6 bases). Germline-derived CDR1 and CDR2 are LNHNV and YYDKDF (reference sequence). V lost 2 bases, J lost 6 bases, and 11 bases lay in between. The CDR3 contains 13 residues. CDR3 coding DNA: TGTGCCACCAGCAGAACAGGGTCGACCGAGCAGTACTTC. This sequence encodes CATSRTGSTEQYF.